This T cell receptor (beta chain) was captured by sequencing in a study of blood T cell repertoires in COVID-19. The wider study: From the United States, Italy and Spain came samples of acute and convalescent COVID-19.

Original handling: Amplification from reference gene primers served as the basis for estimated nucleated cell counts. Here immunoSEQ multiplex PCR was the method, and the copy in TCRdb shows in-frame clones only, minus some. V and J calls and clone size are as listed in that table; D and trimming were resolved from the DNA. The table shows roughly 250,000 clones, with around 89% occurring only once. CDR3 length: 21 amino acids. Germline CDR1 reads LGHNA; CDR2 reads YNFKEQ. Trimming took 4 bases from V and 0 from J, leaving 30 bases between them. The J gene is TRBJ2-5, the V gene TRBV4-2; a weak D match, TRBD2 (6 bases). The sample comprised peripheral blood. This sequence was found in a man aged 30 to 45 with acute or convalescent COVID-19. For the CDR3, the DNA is TGTGCCAGCAGCCCTGGGGTTCGGGGCTACGGGGGACTCGGGTACCAAGAGACCCAGTACTTC. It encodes CASSPGVRGYGGLGYQETQYF.